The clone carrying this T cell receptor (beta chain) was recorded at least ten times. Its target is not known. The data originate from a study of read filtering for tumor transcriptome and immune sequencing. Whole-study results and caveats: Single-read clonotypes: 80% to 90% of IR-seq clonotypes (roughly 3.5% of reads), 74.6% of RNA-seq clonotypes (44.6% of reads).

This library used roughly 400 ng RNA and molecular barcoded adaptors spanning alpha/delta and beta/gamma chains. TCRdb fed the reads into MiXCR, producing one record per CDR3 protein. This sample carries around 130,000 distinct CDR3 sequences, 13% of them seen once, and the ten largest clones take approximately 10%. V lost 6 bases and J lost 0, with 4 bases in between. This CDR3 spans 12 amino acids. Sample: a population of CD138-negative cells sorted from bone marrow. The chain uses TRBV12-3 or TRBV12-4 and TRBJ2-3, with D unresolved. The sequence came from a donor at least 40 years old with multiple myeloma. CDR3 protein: CASSISTDTQYF. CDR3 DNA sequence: TGTGCCAGCAGCATAAGCACAGATACGCAGTATTTT.